The rows below give T cell receptor beta chains drawn from one sample of a study of blood T cell repertoires in COVID-19. Assay used: immunoSEQ multiplex PCR; TCRdb lists only in-frame clones, some missing. The table shows approximately 120,000 clones, with 70% to 80% occurring only once. Sequenced sample: peripheral blood. All receptors come from a human donor in a cohort sampled during active COVID-19. CDR3s include the opening cysteine and the closing phenylalanine or tryptophan. The D gene is left open where the match is weak. Some rows have no size entry. The others give once, few or many, or a class for an expanded clone.

j_call: TRBJ2-2
v_call: TRBV19
d_call: -
clone_size: -
cdr3_nt: TGTGCCAGTAGTATCGGTACTAAGAACACCGGGGAGCTGTTTTTT
cdr3_aa: CASSIGTKNTGELFF

j_call: TRBJ1-3
v_call: TRBV2
d_call: -
clone_size: few
cdr3_nt: TGTGCCAGCAGTGAAATATCCTCTGGAAACACCATATATTTT
cdr3_aa: CASSEISSGNTIYF

j_call: TRBJ2-5
v_call: TRBV6-5
d_call: TRBD1
clone_size: -
cdr3_nt: TGTGCCAGCAGTTACTCGACAGGGGGACGCCAGTACTTC
cdr3_aa: CASSYSTGGRQYF

j_call: TRBJ2-3
v_call: TRBV24-1
d_call: -
clone_size: once
cdr3_nt: TGTGCCACCAGTGATTTCGGGGGGCGAGATACGCAGTATTTT
cdr3_aa: CATSDFGGRDTQYF

j_call: TRBJ1-2
v_call: TRBV19
d_call: -
clone_size: -
cdr3_nt: TGTGCCAGTATGGCCAACTATGGCTACACCTTC
cdr3_aa: CASMANYGYTF

j_call: TRBJ2-7
v_call: TRBV4-1
d_call: -
clone_size: -
cdr3_nt: TGCGCCAGCAGCCAAGATCCCTTTCAGGGCAGGACCTCCTACGAGCAGTACTTC
cdr3_aa: CASSQDPFQGRTSYEQYF

j_call: TRBJ2-1
v_call: TRBV6-2/TRBV6-3
d_call: -
clone_size: -
cdr3_nt: TGTGCCAGCAGTCGGGACAATCCCCCTTACAATGAGCAGTTCTTC
cdr3_aa: CASSRDNPPYNEQFF

j_call: TRBJ2-2
v_call: TRBV7-2
d_call: -
clone_size: -
cdr3_nt: TGTGCCAGCAGCTTAAGGGCGCCAACAGGCACCGGGGAGCTGTTTTTT
cdr3_aa: CASSLRAPTGTGELFF

j_call: TRBJ1-2
v_call: TRBV2
d_call: -
clone_size: -
cdr3_nt: TGTGCCAGCAGTGAAGCCCTTCTCTATGGCTACACCTTC
cdr3_aa: CASSEALLYGYTF

j_call: TRBJ2-1
v_call: TRBV6-2/TRBV6-3
d_call: TRBD2
clone_size: -
cdr3_nt: TGTGCCAGCAGTTCCCTAGCGGGAGCCTACAATGAGCAGTTCTTC
cdr3_aa: CASSSLAGAYNEQFF

j_call: TRBJ2-5
v_call: TRBV5-4
d_call: -
clone_size: -
cdr3_nt: TGTGCCAGCAGCGACAGCGTGGACCAGGTCACGGAGACCCAGTACTTC
cdr3_aa: CASSDSVDQVTETQYF

j_call: TRBJ2-3
v_call: TRBV6-2/TRBV6-3
d_call: -
clone_size: -
cdr3_nt: TGTGCCAGCAGTTACGAGGGGGGGCTATATGATACGCAGTATTTT
cdr3_aa: CASSYEGGLYDTQYF

j_call: TRBJ2-5
v_call: TRBV5-1
d_call: -
clone_size: -
cdr3_nt: TGCGCCAGCAGCCCAAGTATGACAGCATCACAAGAGACCCAGTACTTC
cdr3_aa: CASSPSMTASQETQYF

j_call: TRBJ1-1
v_call: TRBV7-2
d_call: -
clone_size: -
cdr3_nt: TGTGCCAGCAGCTTATCTCAGGGGTCAGGCACTGAAGCTTTCTTT
cdr3_aa: CASSLSQGSGTEAFF

j_call: TRBJ1-2
v_call: TRBV7-3
d_call: -
clone_size: -
cdr3_nt: TGTGCCAGCAGCCCGACAGGCCCCAACTATGGCTACACCTTC
cdr3_aa: CASSPTGPNYGYTF

j_call: TRBJ2-7
v_call: TRBV24-1
d_call: TRBD1
clone_size: -
cdr3_nt: TGTGCCACCACCGAGAGGGGGCGAGTGGCCTACGAGCAGTACTTC
cdr3_aa: CATTERGRVAYEQYF

j_call: TRBJ2-4
v_call: TRBV10-3
d_call: TRBD1
clone_size: few
cdr3_nt: TGTGCCATCAGTCGGGACAGGGGAAGAGAAAACATTCAGTACTTC
cdr3_aa: CAISRDRGRENIQYF

j_call: TRBJ2-5
v_call: TRBV6-2/TRBV6-3
d_call: -
clone_size: -
cdr3_nt: TGTGCCAGCAGTTACTCGAGGGAAGAGACCCAGTACTTC
cdr3_aa: CASSYSREETQYF